Listed here are 26 T cell receptor beta chains from one sample, sequenced in a study of human T cells and chemical hapten exposure. MiXCR, run by TCRdb on the RACE reads, gives a single entry per CDR3 protein. The sample contains more than 55,000 distinct CDR3 sequences, over 9% of which appear only once. Documented time point: pre-sensitization, week 0. Treatment specified: therapeutic diphenylcyclopropenone sensitization with weekly scalp DPC. The source was whole blood, collected in connection with sensitization to the hapten diphenylcyclopropenone (DPC). These receptors came from a middle-aged man with alopecia areata. Some clones in this sample may be carry-over from other donors' samples.

This clonotype appeared once. The gene calls are TRBV7-9 and TRBJ2-7; 9 bases agree with TRBD1. V trimming: 6 bases; J trimming: 4 bases; junction bases outside the gene matches: 13. This CDR3 is built from 16 residues. Germline CDR1 and CDR2: SEHNR and FQNEAQ (reference sequence). The CDR3 nucleotides are TGTGCCAGCAGGGGAGAAATAGGACAGGGGACTTACGAGCAGTACTTC. Amino acids: CASRGEIGQGTYEQYF.

This clonotype was counted ten times or more. The genes are TRBV5-1 and TRBJ2-1; 9 nucleotides align to TRBD2. Trimming cost V 2 bases and J 1 base; bases outside gene matches: 4. The CDR3 is 16 residues long. CDR1 and CDR2 from the germline V gene are SGHRS and YFSETQ. Written as DNA, the CDR3 is TGCGCCAGCAGCTTTTTAGCGGGAGTTTCCTACAATGAGCAGTTCTTC. Residues: CASSFLAGVSYNEQFF.

V usage is TRBV5-1 and J usage is TRBJ2-7; possibly TRBD1 for D (7 bases). Trimming cost V 0 bases and J 3 bases, with 19 bases left between them. CDR1 and CDR2 from the germline V gene are SGHRS and YFSETQ. This CDR3 comprises 17 residues. The CDR3: CASSLVGGGKADYEQYF. CDR3 bases: TGCGCCAGCAGCTTGGTAGGGGGCGGGAAAGCGGACTACGAGCAGTACTTC.

There are a few counts of this clonotype. The V call is TRBV20-1, the J call TRBJ2-1; no definite D call. Germline V lookup: CDR1 DFQATT, CDR2 SNEGSKA (reference sequence). The CDR3 contains 12 residues. Trimming stripped 3 bases from V and 9 bases from J, with 12 bases between. The CDR3 nucleotides read TGCAGTGCTAGTAGACCTGAGAGTGAGCAGTTCTTC. Its translation is CSASRPESEQFF.

There are a few counts of this clonotype. This rearrangement joins TRBV20-1 to TRBJ1-2; 9 bases align to TRBD1. J was trimmed by 12 bases and V by 0 bases; bases with no gene match: 14. From germline, CDR1 is DFQATT and CDR2 SNEGSKA (reference sequence). The CDR3 is made up of 15 amino acids. In DNA, the CDR3 is TGCAGTGCTAGAGATAGAACCGGGACAGGGTCCTTAAACACCTTC. Protein product: CSARDRTGTGSLNTF.

This clonotype has a count of ten or more. This sequence joins TRBV7-9 and TRBJ1-4, with TRBD1 matching over 8 bases. The CDR3 extends over 14 amino acids. The junction had 6 bases not matched to a gene; V was cut back by 6 bases and J by 6 bases. Germline-derived CDR1 and CDR2 are SEHNR and FQNEAQ (reference sequence). The CDR3 sequence is CASRATGEDEKLFF. Written as DNA, the CDR3 is TGTGCCAGCAGGGCGACAGGGGAAGATGAAAAACTGTTTTTT.

This clonotype was found many times. This sequence joins TRBV7-2 and TRBJ2-3, with D maybe TRBD2 (5 bases). Germline V gives CDR1 SGHTA, CDR2 FQGNSA. There are 16 residues in the CDR3. The ends were cut back, 2 bases at V and 0 bases at J, with 12 bases in the middle. The CDR3: CASSLLATTSTDTQYF. In nucleotides, the CDR3 is TGTGCCAGCAGCTTATTAGCGACTACTAGCACAGATACGCAGTATTTT.

The CDR3 sequence: CASSFTVTYEQYF. CDR3 sequence (DNA): TGTGCCAGCAGCTTTACGGTTACCTACGAGCAGTACTTC. The genes are TRBV11-2 and TRBJ2-7; D is unclear. Trimming removed 3 bases at V and 2 bases at J, with 8 bases between. The CDR3 consists of 13 residues. Germline V gene sequence: CDR1 SGHAT, CDR2 FQNNGV.

This clonotype showed up just a few times. This sequence joins TRBV5-1 and TRBJ2-3; TRBD2 matches at 7 bases. The CDR3 runs to 15 residues. In germline, CDR1 is SGHRS, CDR2 YFSETQ. With 4 bases clipped from V and 2 bases from J, the junction kept 7 bases outside the gene matches. The CDR3 sequence: CASSRPSGPTDTQYF. CDR3 sequence (DNA): TGCGCCAGCAGCAGGCCTAGCGGCCCCACAGATACGCAGTATTTT.

There are a few counts of this clonotype. The gene calls are TRBV7-6 and TRBJ2-1, with 14 bases identical to TRBD2. This CDR3 contains 15 residues. Germline lookup yields CDR1 SGHVS and CDR2 FNYEAQ. Trimming took 1 base from V and 9 from J; bases not matched to a gene: 2. Here the CDR3 DNA reads TGTGCCAGCAGCTTAGGACTAGCGGGAGGGGCTGAGCAGTTCTTC. Protein product: CASSLGLAGGAEQFF.

This chain joins TRBV2 and TRBJ2-5; no firm D call. The V gene lost 3 bases and the J gene lost 5 bases, with 4 bases spanning the gap. From germline, CDR1 is SNHLY and CDR2 FYNNEI. The CDR3 runs 11 residues. CDR3 region: CASSDPETQYF. CDR3 DNA sequence: TGTGCCAGCAGTGACCCCGAGACCCAGTACTTC.

The sample holds a few counts of this clonotype. A read error is possible here, since a much larger clone lies one base away. CDR3 DNA: TGTGCCAGCAGCTTGTCCAAAAGTACGGGAGGCCGGGAAGATACGCAGTATTTT. Protein sequence: CASSLSKSTGGREDTQYF. The chain links TRBV11-1 to TRBJ2-3; 7 bases are a match to TRBD2. Germline CDR1 SGHAT, CDR2 FQDESV (reference sequence). The CDR3 is 18 residues long. V trimming: 3 bases; J trimming: 5 bases; junction bases outside the gene matches: 17.

This clonotype was counted between two and nine times. The chain is built from TRBV20-1 and TRBJ2-1; 8 bases are shared with TRBD2. The V gene end was trimmed by 0 bases and the J gene end by 2 bases; junction bases not matched to a gene: 3. The CDR3 contains 15 residues. Germline lookup yields CDR1 DFQATT and CDR2 SNEGSKA (reference sequence). The CDR3: CSARDPGLAYNEQFF. Here the CDR3 DNA reads TGCAGTGCTAGAGATCCGGGACTAGCCTACAATGAGCAGTTCTTC.

On this clonotype itself: A clone one base away is much larger, so this may be a read error. This chain joins TRBV20-1 and TRBJ2-3; D possibly corresponds to TRBD2 (6 bases). The length of the CDR3 is 15 residues. The germline V gene has CDR1 DFQATT and CDR2 SNEGSKA (reference sequence). V gave up 3 bases and J gave up 4 bases, with 17 bases separating them. The CDR3 coding sequence is TGCAGTGCTAGTTTTCTGGCTAGCGCCCCAGATACGCAGTATTTT. Protein: CSASFLASAPDTQYF.

This clonotype appeared many times. The V gene is TRBV6-5, the J gene TRBJ1-1; D is possibly TRBD1 (6 bases). This CDR3 comprises 14 residues. The V gene lost 0 bases and the J gene lost 7 bases, with 12 bases spanning the gap. Germline V gene data show CDR1 as MNHEY and CDR2 as SVGAGI. The CDR3 bases are TGTGCCAGCAGTTACTCGGGGGGGCGCCGTGAAGCTTTCTTT. This sequence encodes CASSYSGGRREAFF.

The chain couples TRBV7-6 to TRBJ2-1, with D unclear. Per germline, CDR1 SGHVS and CDR2 FNYEAQ. The CDR3 runs 13 residues. V was clipped by 1 base and J by 7 bases, with 8 bases between them. CDR3 in DNA: TGTGCCAGCAGCTTAGTGTTGGGGAATGAGCAGTTCTTC. Translated: CASSLVLGNEQFF.

The chain has TRBV28 and TRBJ1-4; D is uncertain. Germline V gene data show CDR1 as MDHEN and CDR2 as SYDVKM. The V end was cut by 4 bases, the J end by 3 bases, with 15 bases between. The CDR3 consists of 16 residues. For the CDR3, the DNA is TGTGCCAGCAGTTCCCCCCCGGAGCAAGCTAATGAAAAACTGTTTTTT. As protein: CASSSPPEQANEKLFF.

This clonotype was counted ten times or more. The rearrangement links TRBV6-2 or TRBV6-3 to TRBJ2-3, with 12 bases identical to TRBD2. Trimming removed 6 bases from V and 1 base from J; junction bases left unmatched: 2. This CDR3 has 15 residues. Looked up from germline, CDR1 is MNHEY and CDR2 is SVGEGT. CDR3 bases: TGTGCCAGCAGCCGACTAGCGGGGGGCACAGATACGCAGTATTTT. This codes for CASSRLAGGTDTQYF.

Many counts were recorded for this clonotype. The V call is TRBV12-3 or TRBV12-4, the J call TRBJ2-1; 13 bases are a match to TRBD2. The CDR3 extends over 18 amino acids. V shed 7 bases and J 2 bases; nucleotides not matched to a gene: 11. The CDR3 is CASTRNPLAGGPYNEQFF. For the CDR3, the DNA is TGTGCCAGCACCCGCAACCCACTAGCGGGAGGGCCCTACAATGAGCAGTTCTTC.

The chain couples TRBV3-2 to TRBJ2-5; the table calls TRBD1, which could not be checked here. TRBV3-2 is recorded as a pseudogene. This CDR3 spans 15 amino acids. Written as DNA, the CDR3 is TGTGCCAGCAGCTACGCCGGGACCCCGGGGGAGACCCAGTACTTC. Encoded protein: CASSYAGTPGETQYF.

This clonotype was detected a few times. This chain connects TRBV20-1 to TRBJ2-6; a weak D match, TRBD2 (5 bases). Germline V gene sequence: CDR1 DFQATT, CDR2 SNEGSKA (reference sequence). Deletions cut 1 base from V and 0 bases from J, with 19 bases between. This CDR3 has 19 residues. CDR3 region: CSARVAAHGGSSGANVLTF. As DNA, the CDR3 is TGCAGTGCTAGAGTTGCGGCCCATGGCGGGTCCTCTGGGGCCAACGTCCTGACTTTC.

The rearrangement links TRBV12-3 or TRBV12-4 to TRBJ2-2; TRBD2 agrees at 10 bases. The length of the CDR3 is 14 residues. CDR3 coding DNA: TGTGCTTGGGGGCTAGCGGGAGTTGCCGGGGAGCTGTTTTTT. This encodes CAWGLAGVAGELFF.

This clonotype has only a few counts. The chain links TRBV12-3 or TRBV12-4 to TRBJ1-3; 9 bases are shared with TRBD1. This CDR3 contains 15 residues. Trimming took 5 bases from V and 2 from J; bases not matched to a gene: 4. CDR3 sequence reads: CASSPGTGPGNTIYF. For the CDR3, the DNA is TGTGCCAGCAGTCCGGGGACAGGGCCTGGAAACACCATATATTTT.

The chain joins TRBV9 to TRBJ1-5; D unresolved. Germline V lookup: CDR1 SGDLS, CDR2 YYNGEE. The ends were cut back, 3 bases at V and 4 bases at J, with 11 bases in the middle. The CDR3 runs 14 residues. CDR3 in DNA: TGTGCCAGCAGCGAGTGGGCTGAAAATCAGCCCCAGCATTTT. This codes for CASSEWAENQPQHF.

This clonotype was detected ten times or more. The gene calls are TRBV7-3 and TRBJ2-1; maybe TRBD2 (6 bases). Germline-derived CDR1 and CDR2 are SGHTA and FQGTGA. The CDR3 totals 11 residues. Trimming pared 5 bases from V and 9 bases from J, leaving 8 bases between. CDR3 DNA: TGTGCCAGCAGCACCGGGGGTGAGCAGTTCTTC. Translating it yields CASSTGGEQFF.

This clonotype was observed at least ten times. The V gene is TRBV5-5, the J gene TRBJ2-7; no reliable D call. The CDR3 sequence is 14 residues long. Trimming pared 0 bases from V and 2 bases from J, leaving 9 bases between. CDR1 is SGHKS, CDR2 YYEKEE, per germline (reference sequence). CDR3 loop: CASSLGQAAYEQYF. As DNA, the CDR3 is TGTGCCAGCAGCTTGGGGCAGGCAGCCTACGAGCAGTACTTC.